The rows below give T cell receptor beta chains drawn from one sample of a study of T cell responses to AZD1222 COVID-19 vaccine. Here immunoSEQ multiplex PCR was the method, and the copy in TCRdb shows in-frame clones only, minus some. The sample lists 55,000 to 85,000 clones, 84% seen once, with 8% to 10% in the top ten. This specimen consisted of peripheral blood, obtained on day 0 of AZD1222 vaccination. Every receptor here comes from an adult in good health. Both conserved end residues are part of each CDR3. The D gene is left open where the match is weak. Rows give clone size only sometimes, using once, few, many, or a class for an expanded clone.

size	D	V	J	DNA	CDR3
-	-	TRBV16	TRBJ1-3	TGTGCCAGCAGCTCATTGCCCGTTCCTGGAAACACCATATATTTT	CASSSLPVPGNTIYF
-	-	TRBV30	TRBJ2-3	TGTGCCTGGAGTGTTGGGGGGGCCACAGATACGCAGTATTTT	CAWSVGGATDTQYF
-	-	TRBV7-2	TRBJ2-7	TGTGCCAGCAGCCCTAGCCCGGCAGGGGTTCGGTACGAGCAGTACTTC	CASSPSPAGVRYEQYF
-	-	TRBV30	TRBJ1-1	TGTGCCTGGAGTGTACAGGATCGTGGGGAGGCTTTCTTT	CAWSVQDRGEAFF
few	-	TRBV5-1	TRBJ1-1	TGCGCCAGCAGCTTGGTGGCCGAGAACACTGAAGCTTTCTTT	CASSLVAENTEAFF
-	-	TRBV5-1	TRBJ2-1	TGCGCCAGCAGCTCCGGGACCACCTCCTACAATGAGCAGTTCTTC	CASSSGTTSYNEQFF
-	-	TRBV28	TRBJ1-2	TGTGCCAGCAGTTTATATCCCCAGGGAGGCTACACCTTC	CASSLYPQGGYTF
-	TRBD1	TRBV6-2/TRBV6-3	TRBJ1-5	TGTGCCAGCAGTTCACCACAGGGGATCCATCAGCCCCAGCATTTT	CASSSPQGIHQPQHF
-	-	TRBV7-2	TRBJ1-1	TGTGCCAGCAGCTTAGTTCTAGGGAACACTGAAGCTTTCTTT	CASSLVLGNTEAFF
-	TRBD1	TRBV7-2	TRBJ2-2	TGTGCCAGCCAACTCGACAGGGTGAACACCGGGGAGCTGTTTTTT	CASQLDRVNTGELFF
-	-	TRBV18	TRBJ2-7	TGTGCCAGCTCAGACTTATACGAGCAGTACTTC	CASSDLYEQYF
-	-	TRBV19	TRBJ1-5	TGTGCCACCGCGATAGCGGCGTACGATCAGCCCCAGCATTTT	CATAIAAYDQPQHF